This record covers a single T cell receptor (beta chain). Seattle patients were enrolled during active infection and followed longitudinally. Authors' methods: Amplification from reference gene primers served as the basis for estimated nucleated cell counts. Data came from immunoSEQ multiplex PCR; TCRdb stores just in-frame clones and leaves some out. V, J and clone size derive from that table, while D and trimming were established from the DNA sequence. This sample yields approximately 530,000 clones, of which 85% to 90% are seen a single time; roughly 7.3% belongs to the top ten. The data derive from a study of blood T cell repertoires in COVID-19. Study overall: Sites in the United States, Italy and Spain provided acute and convalescent COVID-19 samples. PBMCs, B-cell-depleted T cells, or T cells provided the cDNA or gDNA that made up the material.

The CDR3 runs to 16 residues. The V gene end was trimmed by 0 bases and the J gene end by 5 bases; junction bases not matched to a gene: 6. Germline V lookup: CDR1 SGDLS, CDR2 YYNGEE. The source of this sequence is a woman aged 45 to 65 with COVID-19, enrolled during active disease. The sequencing sample was made of peripheral blood. V is TRBV9 and J is TRBJ2-7; 12 bases match TRBD2. This CDR3 reads CASSVELAGGEDEQYF. CDR3 nucleotide sequence: TGTGCCAGCAGCGTAGAACTAGCGGGGGGTGAGGACGAGCAGTACTTC.